Presented here are 8 T cell receptor beta chains from one specimen sequenced in a study of blood T cells in healthy people across ages (dated by TCRdb to 2014 to 2015). To prepare the library, 5' RACE was applied. For sequencing, an Illumina HiSeq 2500 was employed. A second PCR of roughly 6 to 11 cycles was performed with a sample-barcoded 5' primer and a J-beta primer mix. In-frame beta chains were kept once TCRdb had trimmed the public reads at Q25 with fastp and called clones with MiXCR. CDR3 protein sequences are deduplicated, and each keeps its most common genes and DNA. The sample table holds approximately 800,000 distinct CDR3 sequences, of which roughly three fifths were seen once. Around a quarter of the sample goes to the ten largest clones. What was sequenced was blood. These receptors were taken from a man aged 40-49 years in good health.

The chain joins TRBV12-3 or TRBV12-4 to TRBJ1-1; no clear D. V lost 3 bases to trimming and J lost 7 bases, with 6 bases between them. CDR3 length: 11 amino acids. The CDR3 DNA reads TGTGCCAGCAGTTTTACAGATGAAGCTTTCTTT. Its translation: CASSFTDEAFF.

The chain recombines TRBV6-5 with TRBJ2-5, with D perhaps TRBD1 or TRBD2 (5 bases each). Germline V gene lookup returns CDR1 MNHEY and CDR2 SVGAGI. The CDR3 has 15 amino acids. The V gene lost 1 base and the J gene lost 4 bases, with 13 bases spanning the gap. CDR3 nucleotide sequence: TGTGCCAGCAGTTACTTAATGGGGGAAGGAGAGACCCAGTACTTC. Its protein is CASSYLMGEGETQYF.

This clonotype has only a few counts. The chain has TRBV6-6 and TRBJ1-2, with 8 bases lining up with TRBD1. The CDR3 is 15 residues long. The V gene's germline CDR1 is MNHNY and CDR2 SVGAGI (reference sequence). Germline trimming cut 2 bases from V and 8 bases from J; bases unmatched to any gene: 10. CDR3 DNA sequence: TGTGCCAGCAGTTACCTCGGACAGGGAGAATTGGGCTACACCTTC. It is translated as CASSYLGQGELGYTF.

The genes are TRBV18 and TRBJ2-3; 8 bases are a match to TRBD2. This CDR3 spans 16 amino acids. The germline V gene has CDR1 KGHSH and CDR2 LQKENI. Trimming at V came to 1 base and at J to 2 bases, leaving 5 bases not matched to a gene. CDR3 region: CASSPLGTSSTDTQYF. CDR3 DNA sequence: TGTGCCAGCTCACCACTCGGGACTAGTTCCACAGATACGCAGTATTTT. The full variable domain, with the rest looked up from reference TRBV18 and TRBJ2-3, is NAGVMQNPRHLVRRRGQEARLRCSPMKGHSHVYWYRQLPEEGLKFMVYLQKENIIDESGMPKERFSAEFPKEGPSILRIQQVVRGDSAAYFCASSPLGTSSTDTQYFGPGTRLTVL.

The chain is built from TRBV28 and TRBJ2-1; no firm D call. Trimming stripped 2 bases from V and 7 bases from J, with 15 bases between. This CDR3 has 15 residues. Germline lookup yields CDR1 MDHEN and CDR2 SYDVKM. In nucleotides, the CDR3 is TGTGCCAGCAGTTTACGGCTACTAACAAGTAATGAGCAGTTCTTC. This sequence encodes CASSLRLLTSNEQFF.

This chain links TRBV10-3 with TRBJ1-1; no clear D gene. Germline lookup yields CDR1 ENHRY and CDR2 SYGVKD. The V gene lost 0 bases and the J gene lost 1 base, with 3 bases spanning the gap. The CDR3 consists of 13 residues. The CDR3 loop is CAISESGNTEAFF. The CDR3 nucleotides are TGTGCCATCAGTGAGTCTGGGAACACTGAAGCTTTCTTT.

This clonotype has just a few counts. This chain uses TRBV7-2 with TRBJ1-2; TRBD1 might be the D (5 bases). CDR3 size: 12 residues. Trimming cost V 2 bases and J 8 bases, with 9 bases left between them. Looked up from germline, CDR1 is SGHTA and CDR2 is FQGNSA. Here the CDR3 reads CASSLLTAGYTF. DNA of the CDR3: TGTGCCAGCAGCTTACTGACAGCCGGCTACACCTTC.

This clonotype has more than one count but fewer than ten. The gene calls are TRBV21-1 and TRBJ2-4; the D call in the table, TRBD1, was not verified against the DNA. TRBV21-1 is reported as a pseudogene. The length of the CDR3 is 15 residues. CDR3 DNA sequence: TGTGCCAGCAGCTCTGGGGCGAATTTGGTGGACATTCAGTACTTC. Protein: CASSSGANLVDIQYF.